This T cell receptor (beta chain) was identified in a study of PD-1 blockade in mismatch repair-deficient tumors. Study-level information: Patients had 12 mismatch repair-deficient cancer types, all previously treated and progressing. Whole-study results and caveats: Rapid post-treatment expansion, then contraction, generally preceding radiologic response, marked tumor-resident clones.

Sequenced by immunoSEQ multiplex PCR; TCRdb stores in-frame clones only, minus some. The profile covers 77,000 or so clones, with 80% to 90% appearing a single time and roughly 5.5% taken by the ten largest. As regards this clone: What it binds is unknown.

All patients were mismatch repair deficient, assessed by either PCR or immunohistochemistry. A few pembrolizumab responders had their TCRs sequenced. The CDR3 length is 15 residues. CDR1 and CDR2 from the germline V gene are ENHRY and SYGVKD. With V trimmed by 0 bases and J by 6 bases, 4 bases remained unmatched. J is TRBJ2-3 and V is TRBV10-3; 9 bases fit TRBD2. Specimen: peripheral blood, collected 44 weeks after starting pembrolizumab. The sequence was collected from an adult with mismatch repair-deficient cancer. The CDR3 region is CAISESTSGYDTQYF. The CDR3 bases are TGTGCCATCAGTGAGTCGACTAGCGGATATGATACGCAGTATTTT.